Detailed here is one T cell receptor (beta chain). Its antigen is unknown. The data were obtained in a study of blood T cells in healthy people across ages. With 3 bases removed from V and 8 bases from J, the gap between germline ends came to 11 bases. Germline values: CDR1 MNHNS, CDR2 SASEGT. The CDR3 has 13 residues. Study outcomes and limitations: The unsorted PBMCs prevented any conclusive comparison of naive versus antigen-experienced cells. The study found TCR beta diversity correlated strongly with naive T cell percentage.

Using a J-beta primer mix together with a sample-barcoded 5' primer, a second PCR was run for about 7 to 12 cycles. TCRdb itself ran the 5' RACE reads through MiXCR, one entry per CDR3 protein. The table shows around 1.5 million distinct CDR3 sequences, with 59% occurring only once. This chain connects TRBV6-1 to TRBJ2-4, with D uncertain. This TCR derives from a man aged 18-30 years in good health. Sequenced: blood. The CDR3 nucleotides are TGTGCCAGCAGTGATCGACCAGTGGACATTCAGTACTTC. Protein product: CASSDRPVDIQYF.